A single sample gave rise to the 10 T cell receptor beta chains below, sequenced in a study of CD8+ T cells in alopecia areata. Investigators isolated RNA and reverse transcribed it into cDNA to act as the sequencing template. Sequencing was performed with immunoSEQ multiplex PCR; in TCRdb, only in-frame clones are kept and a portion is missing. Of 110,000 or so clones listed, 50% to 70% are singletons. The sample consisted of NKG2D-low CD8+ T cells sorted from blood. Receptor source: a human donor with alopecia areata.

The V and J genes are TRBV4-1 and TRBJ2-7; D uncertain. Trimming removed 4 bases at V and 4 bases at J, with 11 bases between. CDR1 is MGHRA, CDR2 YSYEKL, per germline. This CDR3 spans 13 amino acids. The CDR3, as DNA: TGCGCCAGCAGCCCAGGAGTTGGGTACGAGCAGTACTTC. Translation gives CASSPGVGYEQYF.

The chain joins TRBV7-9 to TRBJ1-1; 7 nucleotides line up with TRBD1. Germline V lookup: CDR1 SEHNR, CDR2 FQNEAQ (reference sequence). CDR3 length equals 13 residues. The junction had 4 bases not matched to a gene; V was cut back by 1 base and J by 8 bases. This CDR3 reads CASSLGTGAEAFF. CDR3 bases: TGTGCCAGCAGCTTAGGAACAGGGGCAGAAGCTTTCTTT.

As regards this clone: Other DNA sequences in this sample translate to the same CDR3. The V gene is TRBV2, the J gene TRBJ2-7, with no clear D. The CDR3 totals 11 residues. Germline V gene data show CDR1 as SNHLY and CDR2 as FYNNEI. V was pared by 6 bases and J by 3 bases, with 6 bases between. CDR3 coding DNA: TGTGCCAGCAGCCCCAGCTACGAGCAGTACTTC. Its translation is CASSPSYEQYF.

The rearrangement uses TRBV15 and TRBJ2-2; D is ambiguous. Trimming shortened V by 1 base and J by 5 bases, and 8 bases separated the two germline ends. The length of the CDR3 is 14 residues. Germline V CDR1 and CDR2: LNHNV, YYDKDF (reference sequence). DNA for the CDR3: TGTGCCACCAGCAGAGGCTCTTATACCGGGGAGCTGTTTTTT. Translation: CATSRGSYTGELFF.

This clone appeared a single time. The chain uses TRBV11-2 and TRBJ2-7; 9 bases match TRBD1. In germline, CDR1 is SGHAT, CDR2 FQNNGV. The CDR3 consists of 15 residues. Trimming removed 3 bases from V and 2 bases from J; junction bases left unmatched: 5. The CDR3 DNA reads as TGTGCCAGCAGCTTGGTCCGGACAGGGGCCTACGAGCAGTACTTC. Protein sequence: CASSLVRTGAYEQYF.

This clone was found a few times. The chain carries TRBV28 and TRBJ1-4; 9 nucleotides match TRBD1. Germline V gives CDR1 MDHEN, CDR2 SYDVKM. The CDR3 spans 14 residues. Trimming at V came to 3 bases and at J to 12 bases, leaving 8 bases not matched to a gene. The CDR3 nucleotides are TGTGCCAGCAGTTTTCGGGACAGGGTGGTCGAACTGTTTTTT. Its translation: CASSFRDRVVELFF.

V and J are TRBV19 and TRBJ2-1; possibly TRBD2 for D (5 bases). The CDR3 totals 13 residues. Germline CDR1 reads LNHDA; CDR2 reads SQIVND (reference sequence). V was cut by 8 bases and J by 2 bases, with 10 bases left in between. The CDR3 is CASWGEPYNEQFF. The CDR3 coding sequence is TGTGCCAGTTGGGGAGAGCCCTACAATGAGCAGTTCTTC.

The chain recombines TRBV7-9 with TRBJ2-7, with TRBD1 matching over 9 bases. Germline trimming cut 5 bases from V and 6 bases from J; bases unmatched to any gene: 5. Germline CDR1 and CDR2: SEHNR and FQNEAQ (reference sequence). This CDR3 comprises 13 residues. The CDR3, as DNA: TGTGCCAGCAGCGAAGGGACAGGGCGCGAGCAGTACTTC. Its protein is CASSEGTGREQYF.

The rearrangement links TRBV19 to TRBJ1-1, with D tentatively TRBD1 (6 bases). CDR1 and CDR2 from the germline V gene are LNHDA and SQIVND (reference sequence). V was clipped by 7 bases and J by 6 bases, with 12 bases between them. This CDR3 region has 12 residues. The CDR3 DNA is TGTGCCAGTATCGAACAGGGAGCTGAAGCTTTCTTT. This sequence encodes CASIEQGAEAFF.

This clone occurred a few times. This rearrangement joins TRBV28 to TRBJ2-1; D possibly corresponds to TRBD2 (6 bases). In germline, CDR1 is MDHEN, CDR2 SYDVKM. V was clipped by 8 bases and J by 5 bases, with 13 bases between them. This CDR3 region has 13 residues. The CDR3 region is CASGGRDDNEQFF. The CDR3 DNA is TGTGCCAGCGGCGGGCGGGACGACAATGAGCAGTTCTTC.